The 18 T cell receptor beta chains below all came from one sample that was sequenced in a study of Ad26.COV2.S vaccination and SARS-CoV-2 variants. Treatment denoted: 15 to 20 received Ad26.COV2.S at low or high dose, single or two shots; about 5 received placebo; per-sample allocation not given. Day 63 after the first injection of vaccine or placebo was the sampling time. Sequencing used immunoSEQ multiplex PCR; TCRdb keeps in-frame clones, though not all of them. The data show about 400,000 clones, under 90% seen once. Specimen: peripheral blood, collected in a trial of Ad26.COV2.S vaccine versus placebo. All receptors come from a person aged 18-60 years who received the Ad26.COV2.S COVID-19 vaccine or a placebo.

The V call is TRBV11-2, the J call TRBJ2-1; D gene ambiguous. This CDR3 comprises 12 residues. Deletions cut 5 bases from V and 7 bases from J, with 9 bases between. The germline V gene encodes CDR1 SGHAT and CDR2 FQNNGV. The CDR3 coding sequence is TGTGCCAGCAGCCTACGCTTTAATGAGCAGTTCTTC. Protein: CASSLRFNEQFF.

The genes are TRBV19 and TRBJ1-2; D gene ambiguous. CDR1 LNHDA and CDR2 SQIVND come from the germline V gene (reference sequence). This CDR3 is 14 amino acids long. The V gene lost 4 bases and the J gene lost 0 bases, with 9 bases spanning the gap. CDR3 in DNA: TGTGCCAGTAGTAGGGCCTTCGCTAACTATGGCTACACCTTC. Protein sequence: CASSRAFANYGYTF.

This clone has more than one count but fewer than ten. The chain uses TRBV10-1 and TRBJ1-5; D remains ambiguous. Trimming stripped 10 bases from V and 2 bases from J, with 12 bases between. Per the germline V gene, CDR1 is WNHNN and CDR2 is SYGVQD (reference sequence). CDR3 size: 13 residues. This CDR3 is CATFPRRNQPQHF. CDR3 sequence (DNA): TGCGCCACCTTTCCGAGACGCAATCAGCCCCAGCATTTT.

V gene TRBV18 combines with J gene TRBJ1-1, with a tentative D call TRBD1 (5 bases). Deletions cut 2 bases from V and 7 bases from J, with 14 bases between. Looked up from germline, CDR1 is KGHSH and CDR2 is LQKENI. The CDR3 extends over 14 amino acids. This CDR3 reads CASSPFGGQSEAFF. CDR3 DNA sequence: TGTGCCAGCTCACCATTCGGGGGTCAGAGTGAAGCTTTCTTT.

The chain links TRBV6-5 to TRBJ1-2; 8 nucleotides line up with TRBD1. This CDR3 contains 15 residues. V gave up 9 bases and J gave up 4 bases; unmatched junction bases: 13. Germline CDR1 MNHEY, CDR2 SVGAGI. Here the CDR3 reads CASPRQGTNLYGYTF. The DNA of the CDR3 is TGTGCCAGTCCTCGACAGGGGACGAATCTCTATGGCTACACCTTC.

The V and J genes are TRBV10-3 and TRBJ2-7, with D maybe TRBD2 (5 bases). The germline CDR1 and CDR2 sequences are ENHRY and SYGVKD. The CDR3 totals 13 residues. V gave up 6 bases and J gave up 4 bases, with 13 bases separating them. This CDR3 is CAIRDHGDYEQYF. The CDR3 DNA follows: TGTGCCATCAGGGATCACGGGGATTACGAGCAGTACTTC.

The chain carries TRBV4-2 and TRBJ2-5, with 7 bases fitting TRBD2. The ends lost 4 bases at V and 1 base at J; junction bases unmatched: 3. The CDR3 loop spans 14 amino acids. Germline V gene data show CDR1 as LGHNA and CDR2 as YNFKEQ. CDR3 coding DNA: TGTGCCAGCAGCCCGTGGACTAGCCAAGAGACCCAGTACTTC. This gives the protein CASSPWTSQETQYF.

In its sample, this clone was seen once. This rearrangement joins TRBV30 to TRBJ2-3; 7 positions match TRBD2. V lost 4 bases to trimming and J lost 2 bases; unmatched junction nucleotides: 6. The CDR3 extends over 14 amino acids. In germline, CDR1 is GTSNPN, CDR2 SVGIG (reference sequence). CDR3 amino acids: CAWNRDYDTDTQYF. The CDR3 DNA follows: TGTGCCTGGAACCGGGACTACGACACAGATACGCAGTATTTT.

The chain couples TRBV4-1 to TRBJ1-3; 9 bases line up with TRBD1. The CDR3 sequence is 16 residues long. Germline loops: CDR1 MGHRA, CDR2 YSYEKL. V dropped 4 bases and J dropped 4; count of bases not matched to a gene: 8. The CDR3 DNA is TGCGCCAGCAGCCCCCGAACGGGACAGGGAGGAAACACCATATATTTT. This encodes CASSPRTGQGGNTIYF.

CDR3 nucleotide sequence: TGTGCCAGCAGGCCTCGGGACGCAACCTACGAGCAGTACTTC. It encodes CASRPRDATYEQYF. V is TRBV27 and J is TRBJ2-7; tentatively, D is TRBD1 or TRBD2 (5 bases each). V was shortened by 6 bases and J by 2 bases, with 14 bases between the two germline ends. This CDR3 is built from 14 residues. Germline CDR1 and CDR2: MNHEY and SMNVEV (reference sequence).

This rearrangement joins TRBV6-5 to TRBJ2-3; 16 nucleotides align to TRBD2. The CDR3 has 15 amino acids. In germline, CDR1 is MNHEY, CDR2 SVGAGI. The CDR3 DNA sequence: TGTGCTTCGGGACTAGCGGGAGGGCCCACAGATACGCAGTATTTT. Residues: CASGLAGGPTDTQYF.

This sequence joins TRBV7-3 and TRBJ2-2; perhaps TRBD1 as D (7 bases). CDR1 is SGHTA and CDR2 is FQGTGA in the germline V gene. The V end was cut by 6 bases, the J end by 5 bases, with 19 bases between. The CDR3 has 16 residues. The CDR3 bases are TGTGCCAGCAGGTTCCGCGGGACAGATCGAACCGGGGAGCTGTTTTTT. Translating it yields CASRFRGTDRTGELFF.

The rearrangement links TRBV2 to TRBJ2-7; 8 nucleotides agree with TRBD1. From germline, CDR1 is SNHLY and CDR2 FYNNEI. The V gene end was trimmed by 5 bases and the J gene end by 7 bases; junction bases not matched to a gene: 10. The length of the CDR3 is 14 residues. The CDR3 DNA sequence: TGTGCCAGCAGTCGCGGACAGGGCGGCCGGGAGCAGTACTTC. Amino acid sequence: CASSRGQGGREQYF.

The chain combines TRBV7-2 with TRBJ2-7, with unresolved D. Trimming took 2 bases from V and 3 from J, leaving 11 bases between them. Germline CDR1 and CDR2: SGHTA and FQGNSA. There are 14 residues in the CDR3. CDR3 region: CASSLRFINYEQYF. CDR3 in DNA: TGTGCCAGCAGCTTACGTTTCATCAACTACGAGCAGTACTTC. Filled out from reference TRBV7-2 and TRBJ2-7, the complete variable domain reads GAGVSQSPSNKVTEKGKDVELRCDPISGHTALYWYRQSLGQGLEFLIYFQGNSAPDKSGLPSDRFSAERTGGSVSTLTIQRTQQEDSAVYLCASSLRFINYEQYFGPGTRLTVT.

This clone was detected a few times. The CDR3 loop is CASSEPLLGTRGSYGYTF. CDR3 sequence (DNA): TGTGCCAGCAGTGAACCCCTCCTGGGGACGCGGGGGTCCTATGGCTACACCTTC. The chain has TRBV25-1 and TRBJ1-2; TRBD1 is a possible D gene (5 bases). Germline CDR1 MGHDK, CDR2 SYGVNS. This CDR3 region has 18 residues. The ends were cut back, 2 bases at V and 4 bases at J, with 23 bases in the middle.

The chain couples TRBV11-2 to TRBJ2-2; D is ambiguous. Trimming removed 10 bases at V and 0 bases at J, with 24 bases between. Germline V lookup: CDR1 SGHAT, CDR2 FQNNGV. The CDR3 has 18 amino acids. The DNA for the CDR3 is TGTGCCACCTTTGGGGTCATGGGAACGGCCGCGAACACCGGGGAGCTGTTTTTT. Residues: CATFGVMGTAANTGELFF.

This chain connects TRBV5-1 to TRBJ2-6; 8 bases are shared with TRBD2. The CDR3 length is 16 residues. J was trimmed by 0 bases and V by 7 bases; bases with no gene match: 6. CDR1 SGHRS and CDR2 YFSETQ come from the germline V gene. CDR3: CASGSGASSGANVLTF. In nucleotides, the CDR3 is TGCGCCAGCGGTAGCGGGGCGAGCTCTGGGGCCAACGTCCTGACTTTC.

The V call is TRBV5-4, the J call TRBJ2-2; 10 nucleotides align to TRBD2. V gave up 3 bases and J gave up 5 bases; unmatched junction bases: 4. This CDR3 is 15 amino acids long. Germline V gene lookup returns CDR1 SGHNT and CDR2 YYREEE (reference sequence). The CDR3 DNA reads TGTGCCAGCAGCTCTAGGACTAGCGGAACCGGGGAGCTGTTTTTT. It encodes CASSSRTSGTGELFF.